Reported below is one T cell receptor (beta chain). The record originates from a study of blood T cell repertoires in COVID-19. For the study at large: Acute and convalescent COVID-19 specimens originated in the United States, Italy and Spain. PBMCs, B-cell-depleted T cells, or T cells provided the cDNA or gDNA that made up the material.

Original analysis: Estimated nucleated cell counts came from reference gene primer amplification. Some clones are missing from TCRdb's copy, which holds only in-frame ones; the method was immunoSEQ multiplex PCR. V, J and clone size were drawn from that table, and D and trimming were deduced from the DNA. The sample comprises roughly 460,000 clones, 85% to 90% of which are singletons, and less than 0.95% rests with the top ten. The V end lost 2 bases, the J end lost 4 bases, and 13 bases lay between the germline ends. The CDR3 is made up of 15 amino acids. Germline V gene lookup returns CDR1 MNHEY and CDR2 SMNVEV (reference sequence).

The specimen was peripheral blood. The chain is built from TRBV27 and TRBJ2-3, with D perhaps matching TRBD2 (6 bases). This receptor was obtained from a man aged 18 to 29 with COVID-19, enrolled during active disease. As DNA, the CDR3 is TGTGCCAGCAGTTTAACTAGCCTGATGTCAGATACGCAGTATTTT. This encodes CASSLTSLMSDTQYF.